This TCR beta chain was sequenced for a study of long-term antiretroviral therapy in people with HIV. Study-wide background: The immediate-ART recommendation dates to 2015, and the earliest samples predate it by about a decade.

Notes on the study in general: Repertoires with HIV possessed tighter CDR3 length spans than those of controls. Collection of the blood took place between about 2004 and 2017. The ART regimens in use then may have been less effective than current ones.

The CDR3 covers 15 residues. V was trimmed by 0 bases and J by 7 bases, leaving 15 bases between them. CDR1 is MNHEY and CDR2 is SVGAGI in the germline V gene. It was version v3.0 of the immunoSEQ assay that was run at survey level. Measured with immunoSEQ multiplex PCR; TCRdb has only the in-frame clones, and not every one. The sample contains roughly 17,000 clones, 91% of which appear only once. Specimens held about 0.9-11 million cryopreserved PBMC prior to DNA extraction. In its sample, this clone was seen once. No antigen is known for it. The source of this sequence is a man aged 50 to 59 with HIV. The V gene is TRBV6-5, the J gene TRBJ1-2; D perhaps matches TRBD1 (6 bases). The sample was unsorted PBMCs, taken 3 years after starting antiretroviral therapy. The CDR3 nucleotides read TGTGCCAGCAGTTACTCGACGGGGGCGCGGGGTGGCTACACCTTC. It translates to CASSYSTGARGGYTF.